This TCR beta chain was recovered during a study of blood T cell repertoires in COVID-19. Study-level background: Sites across the United States, Italy and Spain contributed samples from acute and convalescent COVID-19. T cells, B-cell-depleted T cells, or PBMCs provided the cDNA or gDNA that served as material.

The CDR3 is 16 amino acids. V lost 3 bases, J lost 5 bases, and 9 bases stayed unmatched. Germline CDR1 LNHNV, CDR2 YYDKDF (reference sequence). As originally analysed: Cell counts per sample came from amplifying reference gene primers. This table comes from immunoSEQ multiplex PCR, and its TCRdb copy is limited to in-frame clones, with some not included. D and trimming were read from the DNA, whereas the V and J calls and clone size are those reported in that table. This table holds about 230,000 clones, around 82% found once. The receptor's source is a man older than 75 with acute or convalescent COVID-19. The sample comprised peripheral blood. V usage is TRBV15 and J usage is TRBJ2-5; TRBD2 matches at 10 bases. The CDR3 coding sequence is TGTGCCACCAGCAGGGGCGGGACTAGCGAAGGCGAGACCCAGTACTTC. This codes for CATSRGGTSEGETQYF. The whole variable domain, filled in from reference TRBV15 and TRBJ2-5, reads DAMVIQNPRYQVTQFGKPVTLSCSQTLNHNVMYWYQQKSSQAPKLLFHYYDKDFNNEADTPDNFQSRRPNTSFCFLDIRSPGLGDTAMYLCATSRGGTSEGETQYFGPGTRLLVL.